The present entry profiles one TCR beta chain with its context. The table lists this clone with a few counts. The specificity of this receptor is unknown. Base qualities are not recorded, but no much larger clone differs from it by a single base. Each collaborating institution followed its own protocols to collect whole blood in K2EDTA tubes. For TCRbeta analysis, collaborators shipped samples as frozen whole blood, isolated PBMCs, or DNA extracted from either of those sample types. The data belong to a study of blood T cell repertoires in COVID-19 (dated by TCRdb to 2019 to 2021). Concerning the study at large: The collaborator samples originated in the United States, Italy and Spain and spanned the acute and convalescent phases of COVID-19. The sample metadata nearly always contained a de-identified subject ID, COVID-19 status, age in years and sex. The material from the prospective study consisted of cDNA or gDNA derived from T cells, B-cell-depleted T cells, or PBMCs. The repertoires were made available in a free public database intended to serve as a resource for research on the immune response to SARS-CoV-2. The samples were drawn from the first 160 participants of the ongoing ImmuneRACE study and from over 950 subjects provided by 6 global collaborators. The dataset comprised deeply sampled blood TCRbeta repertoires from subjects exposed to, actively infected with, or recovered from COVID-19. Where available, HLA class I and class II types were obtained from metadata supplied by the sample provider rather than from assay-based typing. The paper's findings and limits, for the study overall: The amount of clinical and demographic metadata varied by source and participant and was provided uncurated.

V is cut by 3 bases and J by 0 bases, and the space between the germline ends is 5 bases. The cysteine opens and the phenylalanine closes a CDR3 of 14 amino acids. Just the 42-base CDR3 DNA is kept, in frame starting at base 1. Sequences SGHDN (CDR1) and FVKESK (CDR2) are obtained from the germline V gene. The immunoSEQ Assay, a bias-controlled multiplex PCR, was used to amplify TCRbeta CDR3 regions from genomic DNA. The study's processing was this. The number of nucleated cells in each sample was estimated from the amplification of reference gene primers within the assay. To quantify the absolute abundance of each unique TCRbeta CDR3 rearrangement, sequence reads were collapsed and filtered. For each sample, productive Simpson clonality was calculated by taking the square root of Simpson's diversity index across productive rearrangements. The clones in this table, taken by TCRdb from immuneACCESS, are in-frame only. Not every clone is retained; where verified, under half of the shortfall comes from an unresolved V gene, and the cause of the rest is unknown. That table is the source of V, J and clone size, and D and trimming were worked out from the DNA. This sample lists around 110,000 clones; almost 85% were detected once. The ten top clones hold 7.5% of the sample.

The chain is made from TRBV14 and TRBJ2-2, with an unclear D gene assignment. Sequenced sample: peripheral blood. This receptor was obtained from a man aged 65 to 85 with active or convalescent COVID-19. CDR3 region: CASSQAANTGELFF. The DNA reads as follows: TGTGCCAGCAGCCAGGCAGCGAACACCGGGGAGCTGTTTTTT.